The clone carrying this TCR beta chain was counted between two and nine times. The entry originates in a study of shared T cell receptors in the human thymus. Clones were read by immunoSEQ multiplex PCR, and TCRdb kept only the in-frame ones, dropping some. The data hold 500,000 to 850,000 clones, with 80% to 90% observed a single time. CDR3 length: 16 residues. Trimming removed 2 bases from V and 9 bases from J; junction bases left unmatched: 11. The V gene's germline CDR1 is MNHEY and CDR2 SVGAGI. These data were likewise used in another study, on human thymus T cells. That source adds: The thymus tissue came from resections taken during corrective heart surgery.

This receptor was obtained from a boy younger than two with a congenital heart defect. The chain carries TRBV6-5 and TRBJ2-1; 9 nucleotides match TRBD2. Sequenced: thymocytes. The CDR3 loop reads CASSYTAGGPIGEQFF. CDR3 coding DNA: TGTGCCAGCAGTTACACTGCGGGGGGGCCAATCGGTGAGCAGTTCTTC.